Sequencing of this T cell receptor beta chain was carried out in a study of PD-1 blockade in classical Hodgkin lymphoma. The CDR3 length is 20 residues. The V gene end was trimmed by 6 bases and the J gene end by 6 bases; junction bases not matched to a gene: 27. CDR1 is SQVTM and CDR2 is ANQGSEA in the germline V gene. The data were produced by immunoSEQ multiplex PCR, yet TCRdb's version contains in-frame clones alone and is incomplete. The sample includes about 98,000 clones, more than 80% of them seen just once. After autologous stem cell transplantation all patients relapsed, and prior brentuximab vedotin exposure differed between cohorts.

The sample was peripheral blood mononuclear cells (PBMCs), taken before the second cycle of nivolumab. The receptor comes from a human donor with classical Hodgkin lymphoma. V gene TRBV29-1 combines with J gene TRBJ2-7; 12 nucleotides line up with TRBD2. CDR3 DNA sequence: TGCAGCGTGAACCCCGACAGGGGGCGTCTAGCGGGAGGGCCGAATCCCGAGCAGTACTTC. Encoded protein: CSVNPDRGRLAGGPNPEQYF.